This entry describes one T cell receptor (beta chain). The sample belongs to a study of control samples from healthy donors and cancer patients. The CDR3 runs 12 residues. V was pared by 5 bases and J by 3 bases, with 7 bases between. Looked up from germline, CDR1 is SGHAT and CDR2 is FQNNGV. Clones were sequenced by immunoSEQ multiplex PCR, and TCRdb holds only the in-frame ones, with some missing. The sample has some 87,000 clones; roughly 89% are singletons. The TCR was taken from a man aged 25-40 years in good health. The rearrangement links TRBV11-2 to TRBJ2-5; D call uncertain. Sequenced input: blood. The CDR3: CASSASEETQYF. The CDR3, as DNA: TGTGCCAGCAGCGCAAGCGAAGAGACCCAGTACTTC.